This paragraph reports one TCR beta chain. Which antigen it targets is not known. No base quality values were provided; no much bigger clone lies one nucleotide off. The CDR3 regions of human TCRbeta chains were analyzed by immunosequencing. Processing in the source paper ran as follows. TCRs in the repertoires were compared against a reference library of SARS-CoV-2-specific TCRs that had been generated with the MIRA antigen-specificity platform. Breadth was defined as the fraction of unique TCRs that were SARS-CoV-2-associated. Depth was defined as the fraction of total T cells that were SARS-CoV-2-associated. Using the MIRA data, each spike-specific TCR was mapped to the spike region that the TCR reacts to and placed in a CD4 or CD8 class. Log10-transformed breadth and depth values were compared by one-way ANOVA with Sidak's multiple comparisons tests. The table was pulled from immuneACCESS by TCRdb, which kept in-frame rearrangements only. Such tables lose some clones; where checked, under half of the loss comes from unresolved V genes, and the rest has no known cause. The D gene and trimming were derived from the DNA, and the V and J assignments and clone size from that table. A total of about 150,000 clones appear in this sample, 80% to 95% of them only once. The top ten hold 2.5% to 3% of the sample.

The data originate from a study of T cell responses to AZD1222 COVID-19 vaccine (dated by TCRdb to the early 2020s). The study in broad terms: TCR sequencing covered about 230 trial participants: 200 to 210 given two doses of AZD1222 and about 26 given two doses of MenACWY control vaccine. Trial participants were enrolled into age subgroups of 18-55, 56-69 and 70-plus years, which contained 148, 28 and 57 TCR-sequenced participants, respectively. What the research found in general, with its limitations: Spike-specific TCR breadth and depth rose significantly after two AZD1222 doses compared with day 0 and with MenACWY recipients. Reportedly, almost half of the unique spike-specific TCRs recognized epitopes lying outside the regions that are mutated in the B.1.351 and B.1.1.7 variants. CD4 TCRs associated with the vaccine covered the entire spike protein, and the dominant responses were in regions 160-218 and 743-854. Only five to seven AZD1222 recipients were SARS-CoV-2 seropositive at baseline, limiting conclusions about previously exposed vaccinees. Participants were mostly white British and included more females than males, and it was suggested by the authors that clonal diversity may have been underestimated. Because no day 14 peak-response samples were available, repertoires were characterized only after the peak T cell response. The 56-69-year group was small, and its depth increase did not reach significance, likely because of low power.

The time point label on this specimen signifies: baseline before first vaccination. This specimen's treatment or condition label, interpreted: meningococcal conjugate vaccine given as trial control. The vaccinee samples were drawn from two UK trials, COV001 and COV002, one of which was a single-blind randomized controlled phase 2/3 trial testing AZD1222 (ChAdOx1 nCoV-19) in healthy adults. Trial participant PBMC samples were collected at day 0 and day 28 after the second dose for TCRbeta chain sequencing. V lost 3 bases and J lost 6 bases; the stretch between them is 5 bases long. There are 12 amino acids in the CDR3, from cysteine to phenylalanine inclusive. This entry keeps only the CDR3 DNA: 36 bases, framed from base 1.

Material: peripheral blood, obtained on day 0 of MenACWY control vaccination. The rearrangement combines TRBV12-3 or TRBV12-4 with TRBJ2-2; the D gene cannot be named for sure. This clonotype was sampled from an adult in good health. The CDR3 reads CASSLGSGELFF. The base sequence is TGTGCCAGCAGTTTGGGCTCCGGGGAGCTGTTTTTT.